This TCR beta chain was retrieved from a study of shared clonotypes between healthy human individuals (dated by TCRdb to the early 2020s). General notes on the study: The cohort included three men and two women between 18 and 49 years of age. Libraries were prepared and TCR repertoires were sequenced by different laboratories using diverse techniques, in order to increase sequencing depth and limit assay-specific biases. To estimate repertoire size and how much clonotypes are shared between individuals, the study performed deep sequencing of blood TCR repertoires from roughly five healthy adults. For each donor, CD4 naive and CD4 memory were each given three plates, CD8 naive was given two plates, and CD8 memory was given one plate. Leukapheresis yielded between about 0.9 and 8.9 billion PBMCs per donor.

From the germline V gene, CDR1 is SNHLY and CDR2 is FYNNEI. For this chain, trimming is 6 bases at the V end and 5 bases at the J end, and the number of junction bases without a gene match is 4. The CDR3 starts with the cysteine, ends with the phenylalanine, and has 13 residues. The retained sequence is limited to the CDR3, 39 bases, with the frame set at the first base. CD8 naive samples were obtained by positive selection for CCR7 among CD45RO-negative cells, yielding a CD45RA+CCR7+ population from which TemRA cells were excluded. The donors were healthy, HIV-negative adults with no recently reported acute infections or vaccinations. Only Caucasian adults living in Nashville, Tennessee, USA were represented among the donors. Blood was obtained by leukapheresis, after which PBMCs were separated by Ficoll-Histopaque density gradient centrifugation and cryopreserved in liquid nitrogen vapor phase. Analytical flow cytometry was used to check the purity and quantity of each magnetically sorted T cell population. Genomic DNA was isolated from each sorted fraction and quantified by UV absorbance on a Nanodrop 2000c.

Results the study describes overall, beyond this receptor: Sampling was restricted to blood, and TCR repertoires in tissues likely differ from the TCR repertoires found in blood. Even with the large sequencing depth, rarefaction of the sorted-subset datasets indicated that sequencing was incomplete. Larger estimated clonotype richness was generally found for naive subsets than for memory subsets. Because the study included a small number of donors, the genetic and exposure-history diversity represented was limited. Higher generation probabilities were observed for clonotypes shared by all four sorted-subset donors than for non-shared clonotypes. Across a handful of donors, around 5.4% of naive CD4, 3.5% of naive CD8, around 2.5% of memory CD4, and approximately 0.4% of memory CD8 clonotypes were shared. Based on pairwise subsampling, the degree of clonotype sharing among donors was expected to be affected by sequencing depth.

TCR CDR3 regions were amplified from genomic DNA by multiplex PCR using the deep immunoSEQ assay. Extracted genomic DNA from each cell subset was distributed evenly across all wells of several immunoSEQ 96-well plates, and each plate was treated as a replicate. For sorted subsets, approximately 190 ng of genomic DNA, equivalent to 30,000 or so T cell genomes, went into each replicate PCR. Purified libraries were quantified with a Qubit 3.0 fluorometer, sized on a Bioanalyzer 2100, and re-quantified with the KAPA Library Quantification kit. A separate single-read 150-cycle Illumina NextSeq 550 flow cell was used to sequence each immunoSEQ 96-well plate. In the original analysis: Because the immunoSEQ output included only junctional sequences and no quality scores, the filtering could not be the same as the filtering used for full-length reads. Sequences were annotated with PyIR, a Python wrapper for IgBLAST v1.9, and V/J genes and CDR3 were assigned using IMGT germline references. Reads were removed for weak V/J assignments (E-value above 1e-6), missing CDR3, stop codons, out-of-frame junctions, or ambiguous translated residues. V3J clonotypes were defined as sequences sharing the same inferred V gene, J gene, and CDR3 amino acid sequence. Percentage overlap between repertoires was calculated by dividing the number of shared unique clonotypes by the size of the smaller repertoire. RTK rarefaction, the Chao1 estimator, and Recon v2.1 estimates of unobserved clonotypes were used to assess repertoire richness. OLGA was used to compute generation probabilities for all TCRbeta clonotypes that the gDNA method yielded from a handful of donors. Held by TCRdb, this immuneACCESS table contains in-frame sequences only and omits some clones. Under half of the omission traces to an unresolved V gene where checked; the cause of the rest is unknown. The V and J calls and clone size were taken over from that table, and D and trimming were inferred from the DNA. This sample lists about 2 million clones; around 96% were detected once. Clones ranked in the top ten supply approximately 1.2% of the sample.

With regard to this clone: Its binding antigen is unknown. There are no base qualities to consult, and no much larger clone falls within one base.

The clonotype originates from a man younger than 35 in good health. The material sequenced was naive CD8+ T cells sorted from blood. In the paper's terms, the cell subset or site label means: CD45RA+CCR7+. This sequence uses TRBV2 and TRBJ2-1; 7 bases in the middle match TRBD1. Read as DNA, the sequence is TGTGCCAGCAGCCCGACAGGGAACAATGAGCAGTTCTTC. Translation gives CASSPTGNNEQFF.